A selection of T cell receptor beta chains follows, all from one sample in a study of beta chain features in type 1 diabetes. Repertoires were generated with immunoSEQ multiplex PCR, while TCRdb's copy carries only in-frame clones and drops some. The sample gives hundreds of thousands of clones, 7.5% to 9% of which show up once; 0.44% is in the top ten. The specimen sequenced was central memory CD4+ T cells from blood. These TCRs come from a young woman in good health. The CDR3 runs from the conserved cysteine through the conserved F or W. The order of the fields is J gene, D gene, clone size, V gene, CDR3 DNA, CDR3 protein. A D gene is named only where the DNA matches it firmly. Where a row states a size, it is once, few, many or the class of an expanded clone; other rows omit it.

J gene: TRBJ2-3; D gene: -; clone size: few; V gene: TRBV6-6; CDR3 DNA: TGTGCCAGCACCCAGGGACAAACAGAAACAGATACGCAGTATTTT; CDR3 protein: CASTQGQTETDTQYF
J gene: TRBJ2-7; D gene: -; clone size: few; V gene: TRBV2; CDR3 DNA: TGTGCCAGCAGCTGGGATCAGCGAGGATACGAGCAGTACTTC; CDR3 protein: CASSWDQRGYEQYF
J gene: TRBJ1-2; D gene: TRBD1; clone size: few; V gene: TRBV27; CDR3 DNA: TGTGCCAGCAGCCCGGGACAGGGCCCCTTTGGCTACACCTTC; CDR3 protein: CASSPGQGPFGYTF
J gene: TRBJ1-2; D gene: TRBD1; clone size: -; V gene: TRBV19; CDR3 DNA: TGTGCCAGTAGTAACCGGGACAGATTCTATGGCTACACCTTC; CDR3 protein: CASSNRDRFYGYTF
J gene: TRBJ2-2; D gene: -; clone size: few; V gene: TRBV4-2; CDR3 DNA: TGTGCCAGCAGCCAAGCCAAGACCGGGGAGCTGTTTTTT; CDR3 protein: CASSQAKTGELFF
J gene: TRBJ1-1; D gene: -; clone size: -; V gene: TRBV4-2; CDR3 DNA: TGTGCCAGCAGCCAGCAGGGTGAAGCTTTCTTT; CDR3 protein: CASSQQGEAFF
J gene: TRBJ2-1; D gene: TRBD2; clone size: few; V gene: TRBV7-6; CDR3 DNA: TGTGCCAGCAGCCGAACTAGCGGGATTTACAATGAGCAGTTCTTC; CDR3 protein: CASSRTSGIYNEQFF
J gene: TRBJ1-5; D gene: TRBD1; clone size: -; V gene: TRBV4-2; CDR3 DNA: TGTGCCAGCAGCCAAGAGCCCGACAGGGGCAATCAGCCCCAGCATTTT; CDR3 protein: CASSQEPDRGNQPQHF
J gene: TRBJ1-1; D gene: -; clone size: few; V gene: TRBV4-2; CDR3 DNA: TGTGCCAGCAGCCCACTTTCGGCCGGGGGTAATACTGAAGCTTTCTTT; CDR3 protein: CASSPLSAGGNTEAFF
J gene: TRBJ1-2; D gene: -; clone size: few; V gene: TRBV7-2; CDR3 DNA: TGTGCCAGCAGCTTAGCCCGGGACACCTTAGGCTACACCTTC; CDR3 protein: CASSLARDTLGYTF
J gene: TRBJ2-1; D gene: -; clone size: -; V gene: TRBV2; CDR3 DNA: TGTGCCAGCAGTGAAGACAAGAAGTATGAGCAGTTCTTC; CDR3 protein: CASSEDKKYEQFF
J gene: TRBJ2-4; D gene: -; clone size: -; V gene: TRBV4-2; CDR3 DNA: TGTGCCAGCAGCCTGGAAGGGGGGCGAGAAAACATTCAGTACTTC; CDR3 protein: CASSLEGGRENIQYF
J gene: TRBJ2-1; D gene: TRBD2; clone size: few; V gene: TRBV15; CDR3 DNA: TGTGCCACCAGCAGAGGAGGGACTAGCGGTGTAAATGAGCAGTTCTTC; CDR3 protein: CATSRGGTSGVNEQFF